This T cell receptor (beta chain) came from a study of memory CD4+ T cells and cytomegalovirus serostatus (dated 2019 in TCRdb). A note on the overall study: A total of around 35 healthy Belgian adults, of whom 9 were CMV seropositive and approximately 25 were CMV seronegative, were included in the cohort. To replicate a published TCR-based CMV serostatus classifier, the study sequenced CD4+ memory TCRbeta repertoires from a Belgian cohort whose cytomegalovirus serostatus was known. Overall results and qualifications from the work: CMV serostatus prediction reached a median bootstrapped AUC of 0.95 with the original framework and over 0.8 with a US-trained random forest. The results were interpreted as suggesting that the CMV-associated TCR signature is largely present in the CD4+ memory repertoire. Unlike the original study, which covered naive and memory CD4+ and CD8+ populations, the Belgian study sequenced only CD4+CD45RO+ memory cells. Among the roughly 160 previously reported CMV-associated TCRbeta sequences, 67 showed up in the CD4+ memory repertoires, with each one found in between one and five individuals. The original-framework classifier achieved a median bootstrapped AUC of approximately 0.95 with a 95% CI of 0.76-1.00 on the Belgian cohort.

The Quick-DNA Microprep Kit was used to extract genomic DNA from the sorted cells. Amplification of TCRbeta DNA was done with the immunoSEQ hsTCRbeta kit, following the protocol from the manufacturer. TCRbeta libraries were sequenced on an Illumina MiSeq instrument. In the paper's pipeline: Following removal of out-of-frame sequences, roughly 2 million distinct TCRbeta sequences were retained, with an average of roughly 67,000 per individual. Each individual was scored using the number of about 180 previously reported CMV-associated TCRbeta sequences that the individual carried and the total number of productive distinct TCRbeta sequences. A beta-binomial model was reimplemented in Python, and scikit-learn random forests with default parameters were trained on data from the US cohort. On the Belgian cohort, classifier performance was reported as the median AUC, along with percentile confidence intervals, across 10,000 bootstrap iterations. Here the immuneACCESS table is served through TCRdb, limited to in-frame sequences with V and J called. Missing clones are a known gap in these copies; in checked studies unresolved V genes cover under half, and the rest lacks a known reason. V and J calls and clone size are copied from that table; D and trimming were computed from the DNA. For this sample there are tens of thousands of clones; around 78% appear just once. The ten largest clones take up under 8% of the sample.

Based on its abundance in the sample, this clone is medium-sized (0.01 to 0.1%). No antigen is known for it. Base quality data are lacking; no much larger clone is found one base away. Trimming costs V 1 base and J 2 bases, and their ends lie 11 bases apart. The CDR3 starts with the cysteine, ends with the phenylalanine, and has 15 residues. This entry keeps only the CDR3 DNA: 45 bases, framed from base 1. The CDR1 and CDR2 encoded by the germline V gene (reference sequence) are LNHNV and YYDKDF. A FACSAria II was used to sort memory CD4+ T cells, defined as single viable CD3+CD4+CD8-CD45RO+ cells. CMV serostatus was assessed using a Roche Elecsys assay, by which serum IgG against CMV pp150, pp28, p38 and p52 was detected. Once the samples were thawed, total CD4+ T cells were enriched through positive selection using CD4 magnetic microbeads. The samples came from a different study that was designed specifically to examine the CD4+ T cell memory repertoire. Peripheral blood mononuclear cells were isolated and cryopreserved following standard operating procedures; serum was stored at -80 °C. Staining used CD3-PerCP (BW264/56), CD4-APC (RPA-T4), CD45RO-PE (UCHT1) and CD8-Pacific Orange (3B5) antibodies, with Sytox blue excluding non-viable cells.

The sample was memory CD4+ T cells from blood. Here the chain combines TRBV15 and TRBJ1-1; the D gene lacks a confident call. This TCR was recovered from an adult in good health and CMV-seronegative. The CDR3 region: CATSRGPGTNTEAFF. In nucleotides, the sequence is TGTGCCACCAGCAGAGGCCCCGGAACAAACACTGAAGCTTTCTTT.